This T cell receptor beta chain was documented in a study of blood T cell repertoires in COVID-19 (dated by TCRdb to about 2020). At the level of the whole study: Collaborator samples came from the United States, Italy and Spain and covered acute and convalescent phases of COVID-19. The prospective study material was composed of cDNA or gDNA derived from T cells, B-cell-depleted T cells, or PBMCs. Deeply sampled blood TCRbeta repertoires from subjects exposed to, actively infected with, or recovered from COVID-19 were included in the dataset. A freely available public database, intended as a resource for researchers studying the immune response to SARS-CoV-2, is where the repertoires were released. Samples were obtained from the ongoing ImmuneRACE study (first 160 participants) and from about 1,300 subjects provided by 6 global collaborators. A de-identified subject ID, COVID-19 status, age in years and sex were almost always included in the sample metadata. Where HLA class I and class II types were available, the types were taken from metadata supplied by the sample provider, not from assay-based typing.

With respect to this clone: Its antigen remains unidentified. Base qualities are not provided; no much larger clone lies one nucleotide away.

What the authors observed across the whole study: How much clinical and demographic metadata was included differed by source and by participant, and the metadata was provided uncurated.

TCRbeta CDR3 regions were amplified from genomic DNA by means of the immunoSEQ Assay, a bias-controlled multiplex PCR. Turning to the authors' computational methods: The number of nucleated cells in each sample was estimated by amplification of reference gene primers within the assay. Sequence reads were collapsed and filtered to measure the absolute abundance of every unique TCRbeta CDR3 rearrangement. For each sample, productive Simpson clonality was calculated as the square root of Simpson's diversity index over productive rearrangements. The table comes from immuneACCESS by way of TCRdb, which keeps in-frame sequences with V and J called. Part of the clones is missing from these tables; in studies checked, under half for an unresolved V gene and the rest for unknown reasons. That table gives V, J and clone size, and the DNA gave D and trimming. This sample comprises fewer than 85,000 clones, over 65% of them detected only once. Around 2.6% of the sample belongs to the ten largest clones.

Spanning cysteine to phenylalanine, the CDR3 consists of 14 amino acids. Kept here is only the CDR3 DNA, which spans 42 bases and is read in frame from base 1. CDR1 is given as MNHEY and CDR2 as SVGEGT, both from the germline V gene. Cut back by 3 bases and 2 bases, the V and J ends lie 8 bases apart. Each collaborating institution followed its own protocols to collect whole blood in K2EDTA tubes. For TCRbeta analysis, collaborators shipped samples in one of three forms: frozen whole blood, isolated PBMCs, or DNA extracted from either of those sample types. Sequencing was performed on peripheral blood. This receptor chain uses TRBV6-2 or TRBV6-3 and TRBJ1-5; the D gene lacks a confident call. This sequence was found in a human donor with acute or convalescent COVID-19. The donor label of this sample is uncertain. The CDR3 protein sequence reads: CASSYGGGNQPQHF. The DNA sequence is as follows: TGTGCCAGCAGTTATGGCGGGGGCAATCAGCCCCAGCATTTT.